One and the same sample provided the 29 T cell receptor beta chains below, sequenced in a study of blood T cells in healthy people across ages. It was with a sample-barcoded 5' primer and a J-beta primer mix that a second PCR of roughly 7 to 11 cycles was run. One entry per CDR3 protein results from TCRdb running MiXCR on the 5' RACE reads. The sample consists of 540,000 or so distinct CDR3 sequences, approximately 30% of them appearing once. Input material: blood. These receptors all stem from a woman aged 65 to 85 in good health.

This CDR3 is CATSRTTGYEQYF. The DNA of the CDR3 is TGTGCCACCAGCAGAACGACAGGCTACGAGCAGTACTTC. This rearrangement joins TRBV15 to TRBJ2-5; weak D call: TRBD1 (6 bases). The J call may be mistaken, given a closer DNA end match to TRBJ2-7. CDR1 LNHNV and CDR2 YYDKDF come from the germline V gene (reference sequence). CDR3 length: 13 residues.

This clonotype was picked up a small number of times. This chain uses TRBV12-3 or TRBV12-4 with TRBJ2-2, with TRBD1 matching 8 bases. The CDR3 is 15 residues long. V dropped 6 bases and J dropped 4; count of bases not matched to a gene: 7. The CDR3 nucleotides are TGTGCCAGCAGACCCCAGGGACAGGCCACCGGGGAGCTGTTTTTT. Translating gives CASRPQGQATGELFF.

This clonotype has more than one count but fewer than ten. The chain couples TRBV10-3 to TRBJ2-3; 7 nucleotides agree with TRBD1. From germline, CDR1 is ENHRY and CDR2 SYGVKD. This CDR3 comprises 16 residues. The V and J ends lost 10 bases and 2 bases, in that order; junction bases with no gene match: 15. CDR3 residues: CATLNLRTGNTDTQYF. CDR3 nucleotide sequence: TGTGCCACCCTTAACCTAAGGACAGGCAACACAGATACGCAGTATTTT.

The table lists this clonotype with a count of one. The chain links TRBV20-1 to TRBJ2-1; either TRBD1 or TRBD2 may fit D (6 bases each). The J call may be in error: the DNA end matches TRBJ2-5 better. Germline CDR1 is DFQATT and CDR2 is SNEGSKA (reference sequence). CDR3 size: 15 residues. CDR3 in amino acids: CSALRGAIYRETQYF. In nucleotides, the CDR3 is TGCAGTGCTCTGAGGGGGGCTATTTATCGAGAGACCCAGTACTTC.

This clonotype has only a few counts. The chain links TRBV20-1 to TRBJ2-4; D is unresolved. Trimming stripped 4 bases from V and 5 bases from J, with 9 bases between. CDR3 size: 12 residues. The germline V gene encodes CDR1 DFQATT and CDR2 SNEGSKA (reference sequence). The chain's CDR3 is CSANGNQNIQYF. CDR3 bases: TGCAGTGCTAATGGGAATCAAAACATTCAGTACTTC.

The chain links TRBV20-1 to TRBJ2-1, with 7 bases aligning to TRBD1. The J call may be faulty, since TRBJ2-5 better matches the DNA end. This CDR3 spans 14 amino acids. Germline assignment: CDR1 DFQATT and CDR2 SNEGSKA (reference sequence). DNA for the CDR3: TGCAGTGCTAGAGATCAGAGGGGGCGAGAGACCCAGTACTTC. This translates into CSARDQRGRETQYF.

The chain joins TRBV5-1 to TRBJ1-4; TRBD1 is a possible D gene (5 bases). V was shortened by 0 bases and J by 7 bases, with 7 bases between the two germline ends. The CDR3 spans 13 residues. Germline V gene data show CDR1 as SGHRS and CDR2 as YFSETQ. The CDR3 region is CASSLDQGEKLFF. The CDR3 nucleotides are TGCGCCAGCAGCTTGGATCAGGGTGAAAAACTGTTTTTT.

This clonotype has just a few counts. The V call is TRBV29-1, the J call TRBJ2-5; perhaps TRBD1 as D (6 bases). V was trimmed by 6 bases and J by 1 base, leaving 9 bases between them. CDR1 is SQVTM and CDR2 is ANQGSEA in the germline V gene. CDR3 length: 12 residues. This chain's CDR3 is CSVDSTQETQYF. The CDR3 DNA reads TGCAGCGTGGACAGTACCCAAGAGACCCAGTACTTC.

This clonotype has a handful of counts. V is TRBV4-3 and J is TRBJ1-4, with D hard to call. Germline loops: CDR1 LGHNA, CDR2 YSLEER. V was shortened by 0 bases and J by 5 bases, with 19 bases between the two germline ends. There are 18 residues in the CDR3. This CDR3 reads CASSQDLGRAAGNEKLFF. CDR3 sequence (DNA): TGCGCCAGCAGCCAAGATCTCGGTCGGGCAGCGGGGAATGAAAAACTGTTTTTT.

This chain connects TRBV11-1 to TRBJ1-2; 7 bases map to TRBD1. The CDR3 consists of 16 residues. Germline trimming cut 5 bases from V and 4 bases from J; bases unmatched to any gene: 13. Germline CDR1 and CDR2: SGHAT and FQDESV (reference sequence). The CDR3 nucleotides read TGTGCCAGCAGCCCTAGAGGGGGCGCCTTGATCTATGGCTACACCTTC. Translation gives CASSPRGGALIYGYTF.

The J gene is TRBJ1-2, the V gene TRBV18, with D tentatively TRBD1 (6 bases). CDR3 length equals 16 residues. CDR1 is KGHSH and CDR2 is LQKENI in the germline V gene. V lost 2 bases and J lost 1, with 14 bases in between. Here the CDR3 reads CASSPKGAGHNYGYTF. The CDR3 DNA follows: TGTGCCAGCTCACCAAAGGGCGCGGGACATAACTATGGCTACACCTTC.

This clonotype was observed a handful of times. One end of the junction is discordant with germline, which a read error may explain. The rearrangement links TRBV28 to TRBJ2-2, with a tentative D call TRBD2 (5 bases). This CDR3 region has 14 residues. Germline V lookup: CDR1 MDHEN, CDR2 SYDVKM. This CDR3 is CASSPTYSPGELLF. Written as DNA, the CDR3 is TGTGCCAGCAGTCCGACATATTCACCCGGGGAGCTGCTTTTT. Combining the CDR3 with reference TRBV28 and TRBJ2-2 gives the whole variable domain DVKVTQSSRYLVKRTGEKVFLECVQDMDHENMFWYRQDPGLGLRLIYFSYDVKMKEKGDIPEGYSVSREKKERFSLILESASTNQTSMYLCASSPTYSPGELLFGEGSRLTVL.

This clonotype was found a few times. One end of the junction fails to match germline, which may point to a read error. The genes are TRBV7-9 and TRBJ1-1, with unresolved D. This CDR3 has 15 amino acids. Germline V CDR1 and CDR2: SEHNR, FQNEAQ (reference sequence). The CDR3 spells CASSLGESMNTEAFF. The CDR3 DNA sequence: TGTGCCAGCAGCTTAGGAGAGTCGATGAACACTGAAGCCTTCTTT.

This clonotype was counted only a few times. The CDR3 loop is CSAQYGTGRGTEAFF. CDR3 in DNA: TGCAGTGCTCAATATGGGACAGGGAGGGGCACTGAAGCTTTCTTT. J is TRBJ1-1 and V is TRBV20-1; 9 positions match TRBD1. After removal of 5 bases from V and 4 bases from J, the junction contained 11 bases not matched to a gene. The CDR3 spans 15 residues. Germline CDR1 is DFQATT and CDR2 is SNEGSKA (reference sequence).

This clonotype was observed a handful of times. The V and J genes are TRBV27 and TRBJ1-2; D gene uncertain. Trimming removed 0 bases from V and 8 bases from J, with 13 bases in between. The CDR3 has 14 residues. CDR1 MNHEY and CDR2 SMNVEV come from the germline V gene (reference sequence). The CDR3 here is CASSLSSTYEGYTF. CDR3 bases: TGTGCCAGCAGTTTATCGTCAACCTACGAAGGCTACACCTTC.

Only a few counts were recorded for this clonotype. The chain is built from TRBV20-1 and TRBJ2-1; no reliable D call. The germline V gene encodes CDR1 DFQATT and CDR2 SNEGSKA (reference sequence). This CDR3 is built from 14 residues. Trimming pared 3 bases from V and 0 bases from J, leaving 9 bases between. For the CDR3, the DNA is TGCAGTGCTAGTGGACCCGTCTCCTACAATGAGCAGTTCTTC. Protein product: CSASGPVSYNEQFF.

The chain recombines TRBV18 with TRBJ2-7; perhaps TRBD1 as D (6 bases). The CDR3 totals 13 residues. Germline-derived CDR1 and CDR2 are KGHSH and LQKENI. Trimming left V 3 bases short and J 3 bases short, with 9 bases between. The CDR3 DNA sequence: TGTGCCAGCTCACCCTACAGGGACTACGAGCAGTACTTC. Amino acids: CASSPYRDYEQYF.

The chain recombines TRBV7-2 with TRBJ2-5; no reliable D call. The CDR3 totals 15 residues. The germline V and J ends were trimmed by 1 base and 4 bases, with 13 bases remaining between them. Per germline, CDR1 SGHTA and CDR2 FQGNSA. CDR3 sequence reads: CASSLGHSITETQYF. In DNA, the CDR3 is TGTGCCAGCAGCTTAGGTCACTCGATCACAGAGACCCAGTACTTC.

This clonotype has just a few counts. One end of the junction does not line up with germline, which may come from a read error. For the CDR3, the DNA is TGCGCCAGCGGCCAAGAACCGGGACATGGAGGGTGGAACACTGAAGCTTTCTTT. Amino acids: CASGQEPGHGGWNTEAFF. The rearrangement uses TRBV4-3 and TRBJ1-1, with D possibly matching TRBD1 (6 bases). The CDR3 covers 18 residues. The germline CDR1 and CDR2 sequences are LGHNA and YSLEER.

In its sample, this clonotype was seen a few times. The V and J genes are TRBV6-5 and TRBJ2-5; no clear D. Trimming removed 5 bases at V and 9 bases at J, with 19 bases between. The CDR3 has 14 amino acids. Germline V gene sequence: CDR1 MNHEY, CDR2 SVGAGI. The CDR3 here is CASSAGVPQRPQYF. The CDR3 DNA reads as TGTGCCAGCAGTGCAGGTGTCCCCCAGAGGCCCCAGTACTTC.

DNA for the CDR3: TGTGCCAGCAGCCAAAGGGATGAGCAGTTCTTC. It encodes CASSQRDEQFF. The chain uses TRBV3-1 and TRBJ2-7; D gene uncertain. The last part of the DNA fits TRBJ2-1 better; the J call may be wrong. CDR3 length equals 11 residues. CDR1 and CDR2 (germline): LGHDT, YNNKEL (reference sequence).

This clonotype has a handful of counts. This chain connects TRBV5-1 to TRBJ2-2; 7 nucleotides align to TRBD1. The CDR3 is 16 amino acids. Germline V gene data show CDR1 as SGHRS and CDR2 as YFSETQ. Losses at the gene ends were 0 bases for V and 2 bases for J; bases not matched to a gene: 4. Here the CDR3 reads CASSLGDRVNTGELFF. The CDR3, as DNA: TGCGCCAGCAGCTTGGGAGACAGGGTAAACACCGGGGAGCTGTTTTTT.

In this sample, this clonotype turned up a few times. The chain links TRBV30 to TRBJ2-6; possible D gene TRBD1, 5 bases. Germline V CDR1 and CDR2: GTSNPN, SVGIG (reference sequence). The CDR3 runs to 15 residues. With 0 bases removed from V and 0 bases from J, the gap between germline ends came to 6 bases. The CDR3 sequence: CAWSVGHSGANVLTF. As DNA, the CDR3 is TGTGCCTGGAGTGTAGGACACTCTGGGGCCAACGTCCTGACTTTC.

This clonotype was seen only a few times. V and J are TRBV29-1 and TRBJ2-7; possible D gene TRBD1, 5 bases. This CDR3 contains 12 residues. CDR1 and CDR2 from the germline V gene are SQVTM and ANQGSEA. Trimming removed 6 bases from V and 3 bases from J, with 12 bases in between. CDR3 sequence: CSVIQDVYEQYF. Here the CDR3 DNA reads TGCAGCGTGATACAGGACGTCTACGAGCAGTACTTC.

The gene calls are TRBV7-3 and TRBJ2-5, with TRBD1 identical over 7 bases. V lost 4 bases, J lost 11 bases, and 10 bases stayed unmatched. In germline, CDR1 is SGHTA, CDR2 FQGTGA. The CDR3 has 13 residues. The CDR3 loop is CASSYGQVGEQYF. The CDR3 bases are TGTGCCAGCAGCTACGGACAGGTTGGGGAGCAGTACTTC.

This clonotype was detected a few times. J is TRBJ2-1 and V is TRBV2, with D possibly being TRBD1 (6 bases). TRBJ2-5 explains the end of the DNA better; the J call may be wrong. Germline lookup yields CDR1 SNHLY and CDR2 FYNNEI. CDR3 length equals 14 residues. The CDR3 DNA reads TGTGCCAGCAGCGCCACAGGGTTAGAGACTCCCCAGTACTTC. It specifies CASSATGLETPQYF.

Concerning this clonotype itself: A read error may produce the germline difference seen at one junction end. The gene calls are TRBV6-2 or TRBV6-3 and TRBJ1-5; D possibly corresponds to TRBD1 (6 bases). Germline-derived CDR1 and CDR2 are MNHEY and SVGEGT. The length of the CDR3 is 12 residues. The CDR3 nucleotides are TGTGCCGGGAGGACAGCTAATCAACCCCAGCATTTT. Its protein is CAGRTANQPQHF.

On this clonotype itself: Compared with germline, one end of the junction differs, possibly owing to a read error. This rearrangement joins TRBV5-1 to TRBJ2-5; 9 bases are a match to TRBD1. The CDR3 runs to 15 residues. From germline, CDR1 is SGHRS and CDR2 YFSETQ. The CDR3 coding sequence is TGTGCCAGCTCGCCGGGACAGGGCTCCGGGGAGACCCAGTACTTC. As protein: CASSPGQGSGETQYF.

In this sample, this clonotype turned up a few times. The chain combines TRBV27 with TRBJ1-2, with 7 bases identical to TRBD1. The germline V gene encodes CDR1 MNHEY and CDR2 SMNVEV (reference sequence). V lost 5 bases and J lost 4; bases outside the gene matches: 7. This CDR3 has 14 amino acids. The CDR3 sequence: CASSVDRDGYGYTF. CDR3 coding DNA: TGTGCCAGCAGTGTCGACAGGGATGGCTATGGCTACACCTTC.